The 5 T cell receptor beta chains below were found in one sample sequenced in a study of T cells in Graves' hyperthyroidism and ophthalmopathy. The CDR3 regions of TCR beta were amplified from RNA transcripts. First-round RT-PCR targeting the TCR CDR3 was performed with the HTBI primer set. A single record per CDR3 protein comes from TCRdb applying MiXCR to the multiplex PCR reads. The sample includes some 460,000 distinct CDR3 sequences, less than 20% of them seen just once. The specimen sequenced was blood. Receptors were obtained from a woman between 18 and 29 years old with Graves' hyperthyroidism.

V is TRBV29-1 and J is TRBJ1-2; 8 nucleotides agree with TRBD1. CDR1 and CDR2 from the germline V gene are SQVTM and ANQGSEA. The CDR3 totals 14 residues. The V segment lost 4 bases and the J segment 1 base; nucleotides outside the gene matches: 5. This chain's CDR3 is CSVVNRGNNYGYTF. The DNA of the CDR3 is TGCAGCGTTGTGAACAGGGGGAATAACTATGGCTACACCTTC.

The CDR3 reads CAISEGGNSPLHF. The CDR3 bases are TGTGCCATCAGTGAAGGGGGGAATTCACCCCTCCACTTT. The chain employs TRBV10-3 and TRBJ1-6; TRBD1 is a possible D gene (6 bases). The CDR3 is made up of 13 amino acids. Germline-derived CDR1 and CDR2 are ENHRY and SYGVKD. Trimming shortened V by 3 bases and J by 7 bases, and 7 bases separated the two germline ends.

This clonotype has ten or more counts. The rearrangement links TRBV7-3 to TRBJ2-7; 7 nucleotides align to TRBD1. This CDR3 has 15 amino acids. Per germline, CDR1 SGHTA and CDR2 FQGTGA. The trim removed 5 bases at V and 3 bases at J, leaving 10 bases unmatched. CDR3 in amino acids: CASSNRTGSGYEQYF. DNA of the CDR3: TGTGCCAGCAGCAACCGGACAGGATCGGGCTACGAGCAGTACTTC.

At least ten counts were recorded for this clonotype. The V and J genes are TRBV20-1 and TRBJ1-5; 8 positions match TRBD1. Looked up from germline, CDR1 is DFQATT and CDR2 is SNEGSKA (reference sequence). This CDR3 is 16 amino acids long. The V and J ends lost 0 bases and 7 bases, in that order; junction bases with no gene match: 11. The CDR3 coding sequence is TGCAGTGCTAGAGACTGGACAGGGAGGGATGGCCAGCCCCAGCATTTT. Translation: CSARDWTGRDGQPQHF.

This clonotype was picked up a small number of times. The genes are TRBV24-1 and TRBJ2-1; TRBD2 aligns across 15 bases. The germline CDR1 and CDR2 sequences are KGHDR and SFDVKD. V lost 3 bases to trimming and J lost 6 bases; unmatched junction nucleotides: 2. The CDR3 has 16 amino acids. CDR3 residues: CATSDGTSGRSNEQFF. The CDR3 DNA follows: TGTGCCACCAGTGATGGGACTAGCGGGAGGTCCAATGAGCAGTTCTTC.